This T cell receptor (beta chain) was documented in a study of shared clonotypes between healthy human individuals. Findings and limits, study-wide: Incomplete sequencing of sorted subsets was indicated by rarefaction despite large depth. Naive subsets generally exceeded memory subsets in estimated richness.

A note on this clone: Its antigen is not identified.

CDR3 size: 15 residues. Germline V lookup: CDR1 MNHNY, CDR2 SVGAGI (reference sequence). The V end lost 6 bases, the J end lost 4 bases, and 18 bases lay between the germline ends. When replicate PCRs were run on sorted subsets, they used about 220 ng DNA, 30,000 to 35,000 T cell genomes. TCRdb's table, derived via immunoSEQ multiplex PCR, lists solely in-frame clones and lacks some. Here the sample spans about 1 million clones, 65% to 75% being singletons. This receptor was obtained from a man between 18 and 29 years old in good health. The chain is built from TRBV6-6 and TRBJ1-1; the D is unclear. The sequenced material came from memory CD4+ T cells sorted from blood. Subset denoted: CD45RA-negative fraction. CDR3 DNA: TGTGCCAGCAGCCCAAAAACTGGGTTGAGCACTGAAGCTTTCTTT. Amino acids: CASSPKTGLSTEAFF.